This passage covers 26 T cell receptor beta chains from one sample sequenced in a study of OX40 agonist ivuxolimab in advanced cancers. The assay was immunoSEQ multiplex PCR, and TCRdb's table has in-frame clones only and misses some. Here the sample spans about 120,000 clones, 93% being singletons. The material was CD4+ or CD8+ T cells sorted from blood, obtained in a trial of the OX40 agonist ivuxolimab. The receptor source for this set is an adult with an advanced solid tumor such as melanoma, head and neck, liver or kidney cancer.

The chain employs TRBV27 and TRBJ1-5, with D possibly being TRBD1 (5 bases). V dropped 5 bases and J dropped 7 bases, with 12 bases sitting between them. CDR3 length: 13 residues. Looked up from germline, CDR1 is MNHEY and CDR2 is SMNVEV (reference sequence). CDR3 sequence: CASSPRRGQPQHF. The CDR3 nucleotides are TGTGCCAGCAGTCCAAGAAGGGGACAGCCCCAGCATTTT.

This clone was seen a single time. The rearrangement joins TRBV10-3 to TRBJ1-5; D is ambiguous. V was shortened by 3 bases and J by 6 bases, with 3 bases between the two germline ends. The germline V gene encodes CDR1 ENHRY and CDR2 SYGVKD. This CDR3 comprises 11 residues. CDR3 bases: TGTGCCATCAGTGATGGTCAGCCCCAGCATTTT. Its protein is CAISDGQPQHF.

V and J are TRBV7-9 and TRBJ1-2; possibly TRBD1 for D (5 bases). The CDR3 extends over 13 amino acids. V lost 2 bases and J lost 7, with 11 bases in between. Germline CDR1 is SEHNR and CDR2 is FQNEAQ (reference sequence). This CDR3 reads CASSLSQGGGYTF. In DNA, the CDR3 is TGTGCCAGCAGCTTATCCCAGGGTGGTGGCTACACCTTC.

J is TRBJ1-2 and V is TRBV18; TRBD1 matches 7 bases. The J segment lost 6 bases and the V segment lost 3 bases, leaving 4 bases of the junction unmatched. The CDR3 totals 13 residues. Per the germline V gene, CDR1 is KGHSH and CDR2 is LQKENI. For the CDR3, the DNA is TGTGCCAGCTCACCGGGACAGTCGAATGGCTACACCTTC. Its translation is CASSPGQSNGYTF.

The chain employs TRBV7-2 and TRBJ1-2; 7 bases fit TRBD1. The CDR3 loop spans 15 amino acids. Germline V gives CDR1 SGHTA, CDR2 FQGNSA. Trimming removed 6 bases from V and 3 bases from J; junction bases left unmatched: 10. The DNA of the CDR3 is TGTGCCAGCAGGCAGGGAGGGGGCGCCTACTATGGCTACACCTTC. As protein: CASRQGGGAYYGYTF.

The genes are TRBV7-2 and TRBJ2-3, with TRBD1 matching 11 bases. The CDR3 covers 17 residues. With V trimmed by 4 bases and J by 10 bases, 16 bases remained unmatched. CDR1 and CDR2 (germline): SGHTA, FQGNSA. The CDR3 region has the DNA TGTGCCAGCAGCTCCAAAGGCGTTGGTGGGACAGGGGGTCCGCAGTATTTT. Its translation is CASSSKGVGGTGGPQYF. Combining the CDR3 with reference TRBV7-2 and TRBJ2-3 gives the whole variable domain GAGVSQSPSNKVTEKGKDVELRCDPISGHTALYWYRQSLGQGLEFLIYFQGNSAPDKSGLPSDRFSAERTGGSVSTLTIQRTQQEDSAVYLCASSSKGVGGTGGPQYFGPGTRLTVL.

V is TRBV28 and J is TRBJ1-2; D not resolved. From germline, CDR1 is MDHEN and CDR2 SYDVKM. Trimming removed 2 bases at V and 4 bases at J, with 14 bases between. The length of the CDR3 is 15 residues. CDR3 in DNA: TGTGCCAGCAGTTTAGCCTCGGCCAGAACCTATGGCTACACCTTC. Amino acid sequence: CASSLASARTYGYTF.

This chain links TRBV5-5 with TRBJ2-3; TRBD2 is a possible D gene (5 bases). Trimming removed 1 base from V and 6 bases from J, with 24 bases in between. The CDR3 is 18 residues long. CDR1 is SGHKS and CDR2 is YYEKEE in the germline V gene (reference sequence). In DNA form, the CDR3 reads TGTGCCAGCAGCTTGTTTTTGGTGGGAGCCTCGGAAGGGGATACGCAGTATTTT. As protein: CASSLFLVGASEGDTQYF.

The chain carries TRBV18 and TRBJ2-5; 7 positions agree with TRBD1. V shed 2 bases, J shed 4 bases, and the junction held 7 bases outside the gene matches. This CDR3 has 15 residues. The V gene's germline CDR1 is KGHSH and CDR2 LQKENI. The CDR3 loop is CASSPTGQVIETQYF. The CDR3 coding sequence is TGTGCCAGCTCACCAACCGGACAGGTTATAGAGACCCAGTACTTC.

Concerning this clone: An end of the junction differs from the germline gene, which may be a read error. The chain combines TRBV6-5 with TRBJ1-4; D is perhaps TRBD1 (5 bases). Germline V lookup: CDR1 MNHEY, CDR2 SVGAGI. The CDR3 consists of 15 residues. The CDR3 bases are TGTGCCAGCAGTCAAAAGGGCGGGACTAATCAAAAACTGTTTTTT. Amino acid sequence: CASSQKGGTNQKLFF.

The chain has TRBV5-1 and TRBJ2-1; 13 nucleotides align to TRBD2. In germline, CDR1 is SGHRS, CDR2 YFSETQ. CDR3 length equals 16 residues. Germline trimming cut 4 bases from V and 9 bases from J; bases unmatched to any gene: 10. The CDR3 here is CASSTGLAGAPGEQFF. CDR3 nucleotides: TGCGCCAGCAGCACCGGACTAGCGGGAGCCCCGGGTGAGCAGTTCTTC.

This chain connects TRBV27 to TRBJ1-2, with a possible D match to TRBD1 (5 bases). Germline V gives CDR1 MNHEY, CDR2 SMNVEV (reference sequence). The length of the CDR3 is 17 residues. The germline V and J ends were trimmed by 0 bases and 7 bases, with 21 bases remaining between them. The CDR3 sequence is CASSLSYWAGTGGGYTF. The CDR3 nucleotides read TGTGCCAGCAGTTTATCGTATTGGGCAGGGACGGGGGGTGGCTACACCTTC.

There are a few counts of this clone. V gene TRBV7-9 combines with J gene TRBJ1-1; 7 bases agree with TRBD1. CDR3 length: 13 amino acids. The trim removed 4 bases at V and 4 bases at J, leaving 3 bases unmatched. Germline CDR1 SEHNR, CDR2 FQNEAQ (reference sequence). CDR3: CASSSQGSTEAFF. The CDR3 DNA sequence: TGTGCCAGCAGCTCACAGGGGAGCACTGAAGCTTTCTTT. The full variable domain, completed using reference TRBV7-9 and TRBJ1-1, is DTGVSQNPRHKITKRGQNVTFRCDPISEHNRLYWYRQTLGQGPEFLTYFQNEAQLEKSRLLSDRFSAERPKGSFSTLEIQRTEQGDSAMYLCASSSQGSTEAFFGQGTRLTVV.

The gene calls are TRBV15 and TRBJ1-5; tentative D call: TRBD1 (5 bases). With 0 bases removed from V and 1 base from J, the gap between germline ends came to 10 bases. CDR1 and CDR2 from the germline V gene are LNHNV and YYDKDF (reference sequence). The CDR3 length is 16 residues. The CDR3 DNA reads as TGTGCCACCAGCAGAGATTCTGGGGGAAGCAATCAGCCCCAGCATTTT. Amino acid sequence: CATSRDSGGSNQPQHF.

The table lists this clone with a few counts. The J gene is TRBJ1-1, the V gene TRBV19; TRBD1 might be the D (6 bases). The germline CDR1 and CDR2 sequences are LNHDA and SQIVND (reference sequence). Trimming removed 3 bases at V and 1 base at J, with 15 bases between. This CDR3 has 16 amino acids. CDR3 bases: TGTGCCAGTAGTATTGGGGGCAGGGGTCCGAACACTGAAGCTTTCTTT. It encodes CASSIGGRGPNTEAFF. The complete variable domain, with remaining parts taken from reference TRBV19 and TRBJ1-1, reads DGGITQSPKYLFRKEGQNVTLSCEQNLNHDAMYWYRQDPGQGLRLIYYSQIVNDFQKGDIAEGYSVSREKKESFPLTVTSAQKNPTAFYLCASSIGGRGPNTEAFFGQGTRLTVV.

The rearrangement links TRBV4-2 to TRBJ2-3; 11 bases align to TRBD2. This CDR3 has 19 residues. Germline CDR1 reads LGHNA; CDR2 reads YNFKEQ. V lost 0 bases, J lost 1 base, and 9 bases stayed unmatched. Written as DNA, the CDR3 is TGTGCCAGCAGCCAAGATCGACTAGCGGGGCTAAGAGGCACAGATACGCAGTATTTT. As protein: CASSQDRLAGLRGTDTQYF.

The chain combines TRBV7-2 with TRBJ1-2, with no clear D. The CDR3 has 12 residues. Germline-derived CDR1 and CDR2 are SGHTA and FQGNSA. The V end was cut by 5 bases, the J end by 3 bases, with 7 bases between. CDR3: CASSRIDYGYTF. DNA for the CDR3: TGTGCCAGCAGCCGCATAGACTATGGCTACACCTTC.

The J gene is TRBJ1-6, the V gene TRBV10-2; D unresolved. The ends were cut back, 6 bases at V and 3 bases at J, with 9 bases in the middle. CDR1 WSHSY and CDR2 SAAADI come from the germline V gene. The CDR3 sequence is 14 residues long. The CDR3 is CASSETFYNSPLHF. The CDR3 coding sequence is TGCGCCAGCAGCGAGACATTCTATAATTCACCCCTCCACTTT.

The chain links TRBV2 to TRBJ2-5; no reliable D call. The CDR3 contains 13 residues. Trimming pared 6 bases from V and 0 bases from J, leaving 8 bases between. The V gene's germline CDR1 is SNHLY and CDR2 FYNNEI. CDR3 bases: TGTGCCAGCAGCGGCCAGTACCAAGAGACCCAGTACTTC. Amino acid sequence: CASSGQYQETQYF.

This clone was seen only once. J is TRBJ2-2 and V is TRBV4-3; 12 bases are a match to TRBD2. With 0 bases clipped from V and 2 bases from J, the junction kept 4 bases outside the gene matches. CDR3 length equals 18 residues. CDR1 is LGHNA, CDR2 YSLEER, per germline. The CDR3 coding sequence is TGCGCCAGCAGCCAAGAGACTAGCGGGAGAGTAAACACCGGGGAGCTGTTTTTT. Protein sequence: CASSQETSGRVNTGELFF.

This CDR3 reads CATSGVKGTEAFF. The CDR3, as DNA: TGTGCCACCAGCGGGGTTAAAGGGACTGAAGCTTTCTTT. J is TRBJ1-1 and V is TRBV15; D is ambiguous. V dropped 5 bases and J dropped 5 bases, with 12 bases sitting between them. Germline loops: CDR1 LNHNV, CDR2 YYDKDF (reference sequence). The CDR3 is 13 amino acids.

This clone was observed a single time. As DNA, the CDR3 is TGTGCCAGCACCACGGGGGCTAGCGGCCTCACCGGGGAGCTGTTTTTT. Protein sequence: CASTTGASGLTGELFF. The chain links TRBV11-2 to TRBJ2-2; TRBD2 might be the D (7 bases). CDR3 length equals 16 residues. Germline CDR1 and CDR2: SGHAT and FQNNGV. Between the trimmed V and J ends, which lost 7 bases and 4 bases, there was a span of 19 bases.

V is TRBV18 and J is TRBJ2-7, with TRBD2 identical over 12 bases. CDR1 is KGHSH, CDR2 LQKENI, per germline. CDR3 length: 16 residues. The trim removed 0 bases at V and 5 bases at J, leaving 5 bases unmatched. This chain's CDR3 is CASSPPTSGSRHEQYF. The CDR3 nucleotides are TGTGCCAGCTCACCACCGACTAGCGGGAGTCGCCACGAGCAGTACTTC.

This CDR3 reads CAWIAGRNYGYTF. Here the CDR3 DNA reads TGTGCCTGGATCGCCGGGAGAAACTATGGCTACACCTTC. The chain carries TRBV30 and TRBJ1-2; D not certain. The CDR3 length is 13 residues. Germline CDR1 is GTSNPN and CDR2 is SVGIG (reference sequence). Deletions cut 4 bases from V and 2 bases from J, with 11 bases between.

The genes are TRBV28 and TRBJ2-3; no reliable D call. This CDR3 comprises 14 residues. CDR1 is MDHEN, CDR2 SYDVKM, per germline. V was trimmed by 3 bases and J by 2 bases, leaving 9 bases between them. CDR3 nucleotides: TGTGCCAGCAGTTTTGGAGTTCCCACAGATACGCAGTATTTT. It is translated as CASSFGVPTDTQYF.

The chain couples TRBV6-5 to TRBJ2-7; 8 bases line up with TRBD1. From germline, CDR1 is MNHEY and CDR2 SVGAGI. Trimming at V came to 7 bases and at J to 4 bases, leaving 9 bases not matched to a gene. There are 14 residues in the CDR3. The CDR3 nucleotides read TGTGCCAGCATTCGCATGACAGGGGAGTACGAGCAGTACTTC. It translates to CASIRMTGEYEQYF.